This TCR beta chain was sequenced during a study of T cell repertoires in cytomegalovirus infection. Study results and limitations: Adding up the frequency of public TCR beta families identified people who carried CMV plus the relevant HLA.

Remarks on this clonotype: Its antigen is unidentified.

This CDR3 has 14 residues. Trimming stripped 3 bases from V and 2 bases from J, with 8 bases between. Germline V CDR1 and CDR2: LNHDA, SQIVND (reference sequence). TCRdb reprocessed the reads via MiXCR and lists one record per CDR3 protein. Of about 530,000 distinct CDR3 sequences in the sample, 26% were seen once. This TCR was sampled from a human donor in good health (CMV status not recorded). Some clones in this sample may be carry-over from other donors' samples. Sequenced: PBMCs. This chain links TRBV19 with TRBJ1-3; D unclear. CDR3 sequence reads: CASSIDGTGNTIYF. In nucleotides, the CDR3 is TGTGCCAGTAGTATCGACGGGACTGGAAACACCATATATTTT. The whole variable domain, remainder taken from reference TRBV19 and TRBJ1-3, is DGGITQSPKYLFRKEGQNVTLSCEQNLNHDAMYWYRQDPGQGLRLIYYSQIVNDFQKGDIAEGYSVSREKKESFPLTVTSAQKNPTAFYLCASSIDGTGNTIYFGEGSWLTVV.